One sample yielded the 20 T cell receptor beta chains listed below, sequenced in a study of PD-L1 blockade in urothelial cancer. Here immunoSEQ multiplex PCR was the method, and the copy in TCRdb shows in-frame clones only, minus some. The sample contains 75,000 to 90,000 clones, 82% of which appear only once. Sequencing was performed on PBMCs, taken around atezolizumab (anti-PD-L1) treatment. These receptors were obtained from a man between 70 and 80 years old with urothelial cancer.

This clone was detected a few times. The chain carries TRBV19 and TRBJ2-1; 10 nucleotides line up with TRBD2. Per germline, CDR1 LNHDA and CDR2 SQIVND (reference sequence). CDR3 size: 15 residues. Trimming removed 4 bases from V and 4 bases from J; junction bases left unmatched: 4. The CDR3 here is CASSTTSGDYNEQFF. In DNA, the CDR3 is TGTGCCAGTAGTACAACTAGCGGGGATTACAATGAGCAGTTCTTC.

The chain recombines TRBV5-1 with TRBJ2-3; possible D gene TRBD1, 7 bases. Trimming removed 0 bases at V and 1 base at J, with 12 bases between. Germline-derived CDR1 and CDR2 are SGHRS and YFSETQ. This CDR3 comprises 16 residues. Here the CDR3 DNA reads TGCGCCAGCAGCTTGGCCTGGAGGGGGCGCACAGATACGCAGTATTTT. Translated: CASSLAWRGRTDTQYF.

The chain couples TRBV4-2 to TRBJ2-7, with TRBD1 matching over 8 bases. CDR1 and CDR2 (germline): LGHNA, YNFKEQ. This CDR3 has 15 amino acids. V trimming: 0 bases; J trimming: 2 bases; junction bases outside the gene matches: 3. CDR3 protein: CASSQDPGGPYEQYF. As DNA, the CDR3 is TGTGCCAGCAGCCAAGACCCAGGGGGCCCCTACGAGCAGTACTTC.

This clone was recorded only once. The chain has TRBV28 and TRBJ1-3, with 12 bases matching TRBD1. Germline V gene sequence: CDR1 MDHEN, CDR2 SYDVKM. The CDR3 loop spans 16 amino acids. CDR3 protein: CASRGQGARFGNTIYF. The DNA for the CDR3 is TGTGCTTCCCGGGGACAGGGGGCGCGGTTTGGAAACACCATATATTTT.

This chain joins TRBV25-1 and TRBJ2-3; D ambiguous. The CDR3 extends over 13 amino acids. The germline gives CDR1 MGHDK, CDR2 SYGVNS. V shed 2 bases and J shed 3 bases, with 6 bases lying between them. DNA for the CDR3: TGTGCCAGCAGTGAACACGGGACAGATACGCAGTATTTT. Its translation is CASSEHGTDTQYF. Combining the CDR3 with reference TRBV25-1 and TRBJ2-3 gives the whole variable domain EADIYQTPRYLVIGTGKKITLECSQTMGHDKMYWYQQDPGMELHLIHYSYGVNSTEKGDLSSESTVSRIRTEHFPLTLESARPSHTSQYLCASSEHGTDTQYFGPGTRLTVL.

The V and J genes are TRBV15 and TRBJ2-7; D may be TRBD2 (6 bases). The CDR3 has 15 residues. The V end lost 5 bases, the J end lost 1 base, and 15 bases lay between the germline ends. Germline CDR1 and CDR2: LNHNV and YYDKDF (reference sequence). CDR3 bases: TGTGCCACCAGCGGGGACTCTTTCCCATCCTACGAGCAGTACTTC. Translated, it gives CATSGDSFPSYEQYF.

V gene TRBV7-8 combines with J gene TRBJ1-1, with 10 bases fitting TRBD1. The CDR3 is 18 residues long. V lost 5 bases to trimming and J lost 6 bases; unmatched junction nucleotides: 18. Germline assignment: CDR1 SGHVS and CDR2 FQNEAQ. The CDR3 DNA sequence: TGTGCCAGCAGCCCCAAATTAGGCCCGGGACAGGGGAAAGCTGAAGCTTTCTTT. Protein sequence: CASSPKLGPGQGKAEAFF.

This clone was picked up a small number of times. The chain joins TRBV6-1 to TRBJ2-1; D unclear. In germline, CDR1 is MNHNS, CDR2 SASEGT. Trimming left V 1 base short and J 11 bases short, with 12 bases between. This CDR3 has 13 amino acids. The CDR3 coding sequence is TGTGCCAGCAGTGAAGGCCCGCCAGCGCAGCAGTTCTTC. This sequence encodes CASSEGPPAQQFF.

This clone was found once. The chain links TRBV9 to TRBJ2-5; D is perhaps TRBD1 (5 bases). Germline-derived CDR1 and CDR2 are SGDLS and YYNGEE. The CDR3 contains 13 residues. The V end lost 2 bases, the J end lost 0 bases, and 5 bases lay between the germline ends. CDR3 protein: CASSVGHQETQYF. CDR3 coding DNA: TGTGCCAGCAGCGTGGGGCACCAAGAGACCCAGTACTTC. Looking up the rest from reference TRBV9 and TRBJ2-5 gives the full variable domain: DSGVTQTPKHLITATGQRVTLRCSPRSGDLSVYWYQQSLDQGLQFLIQYYNGEERAKGNILERFSAQQFPDLHSELNLSSLELGDSALYFCASSVGHQETQYFGPGTRLLVL.

V gene TRBV7-8 combines with J gene TRBJ1-2; 10 bases line up with TRBD1. The CDR3 contains 15 residues. Germline CDR1 SGHVS, CDR2 FQNEAQ. Germline trimming cut 5 bases from V and 6 bases from J; bases unmatched to any gene: 9. This CDR3 is CASSPGGQGFDGYTF. CDR3 in DNA: TGTGCCAGCAGCCCAGGGGGACAGGGGTTCGATGGCTACACCTTC.

The V call is TRBV30, the J call TRBJ2-7; TRBD1 matches 8 bases. This CDR3 contains 11 residues. Per germline, CDR1 GTSNPN and CDR2 SVGIG (reference sequence). The junction had 5 bases not matched to a gene; V was cut back by 8 bases and J by 5 bases. CDR3 sequence: CAGYRGDEQYF. The CDR3 DNA is TGTGCCGGCTACAGGGGGGACGAGCAGTACTTC.

The rearrangement joins TRBV2 to TRBJ2-5; 9 bases align to TRBD2. In germline, CDR1 is SNHLY, CDR2 FYNNEI. J gave up 5 bases and V 8 bases, and 15 bases lay outside the gene matches. The CDR3 length is 16 residues. The CDR3 coding sequence is TGTGCCAGCGCCCCCCTCCGCGGGGGGGCCGACGAGACCCAGTACTTC. Its protein is CASAPLRGGADETQYF. Looking up the rest from reference TRBV2 and TRBJ2-5 gives the full variable domain: EPEVTQTPSHQVTQMGQEVILRCVPISNHLYFYWYRQILGQKVEFLVSFYNNEISEKSEIFDDQFSVERPDGSNFTLKIRSTKLEDSAMYFCASAPLRGGADETQYFGPGTRLLVL.

This clone was recorded a few times. The J gene is TRBJ1-1, the V gene TRBV6-5, with D perhaps matching TRBD1 (5 bases). Per the germline V gene, CDR1 is MNHEY and CDR2 is SVGAGI. V was cut by 6 bases and J by 1 base, with 12 bases left in between. The CDR3 contains 14 residues. CDR3 sequence: CASSNPQGNTEAFF. The CDR3 region has the DNA TGTGCCAGCAGCAACCCCCAGGGGAACACTGAAGCTTTCTTT.

The rearrangement joins TRBV6-5 to TRBJ2-7; a weak D match, TRBD2 (5 bases). The V gene lost 6 bases and the J gene lost 2 bases, with 8 bases spanning the gap. The CDR3 is made up of 12 amino acids. Germline lookup yields CDR1 MNHEY and CDR2 SVGAGI. The CDR3 reads CASSNGAYEQYF. Here the CDR3 DNA reads TGTGCCAGCAGCAACGGGGCCTACGAGCAGTACTTC.

This clone was seen a single time. This rearrangement joins TRBV9 to TRBJ2-1; 8 bases map to TRBD2. Germline assignment: CDR1 SGDLS and CDR2 YYNGEE. Unmatched junction bases numbered 6, after V lost 2 bases and J lost 5 bases. This CDR3 is 15 amino acids long. CDR3 in amino acids: CASSVSGTSHNEQFF. CDR3 coding DNA: TGTGCCAGCAGCGTTTCCGGGACTAGTCACAATGAGCAGTTCTTC.

The rearrangement links TRBV9 to TRBJ2-5, with TRBD2 identical over 7 bases. The germline V gene has CDR1 SGDLS and CDR2 YYNGEE. The CDR3 covers 16 residues. Trimming cost V 4 bases and J 0 bases; bases outside gene matches: 9. CDR3 in DNA: TGTGCCAGCAGCTTGGTGGGGGGGGTGGACCAAGAGACCCAGTACTTC. It translates to CASSLVGGVDQETQYF.

The chain combines TRBV7-8 with TRBJ1-2; a possible D gene is TRBD1 (5 bases). The CDR3 totals 15 residues. Germline V CDR1 and CDR2: SGHVS, FQNEAQ. With 3 bases removed from V and 7 bases from J, the gap between germline ends came to 18 bases. This CDR3 reads CASSLTLGGHSGYTF. The CDR3 DNA reads as TGTGCCAGCAGCTTGACCCTGGGGGGTCATTCTGGCTACACCTTC.

This chain connects TRBV7-9 to TRBJ2-7; D is perhaps TRBD1 (6 bases). This CDR3 is built from 11 residues. The germline V and J ends were trimmed by 5 bases and 5 bases, with 7 bases remaining between them. CDR1 is SEHNR and CDR2 is FQNEAQ in the germline V gene (reference sequence). CDR3 region: CASSRQDEQYF. As DNA, the CDR3 is TGTGCCAGCAGCCGACAGGACGAGCAGTACTTC.

The V and J genes are TRBV6-5 and TRBJ1-4, with D perhaps matching TRBD1 (6 bases). Germline V gene sequence: CDR1 MNHEY, CDR2 SVGAGI. Trimming removed 6 bases at V and 2 bases at J, with 10 bases between. The CDR3 covers 14 residues. Here the CDR3 reads CASSLGQTNEKLFF. The CDR3 bases are TGTGCCAGCAGCCTCGGACAGACTAATGAAAAACTGTTTTTT.

The chain links TRBV11-2 to TRBJ1-2, with a tentative D call TRBD1 (6 bases). The CDR3 covers 17 residues. Per the germline V gene, CDR1 is SGHAT and CDR2 is FQNNGV. Trimming took 0 bases from V and 4 from J, leaving 18 bases between them. The CDR3 loop reads CASSLDLGAGSGYGYTF. Written as DNA, the CDR3 is TGTGCCAGCAGCTTAGACCTGGGGGCAGGGTCTGGCTATGGCTACACCTTC. Combining the CDR3 with reference TRBV11-2 and TRBJ1-2 gives the whole variable domain EAGVAQSPRYKIIEKRQSVAFWCNPISGHATLYWYQQILGQGPKLLIQFQNNGVVDDSQLPKDRFSAERLKGVDSTLKIQPAKLEDSAVYLCASSLDLGAGSGYGYTFGSGTRLTVV.